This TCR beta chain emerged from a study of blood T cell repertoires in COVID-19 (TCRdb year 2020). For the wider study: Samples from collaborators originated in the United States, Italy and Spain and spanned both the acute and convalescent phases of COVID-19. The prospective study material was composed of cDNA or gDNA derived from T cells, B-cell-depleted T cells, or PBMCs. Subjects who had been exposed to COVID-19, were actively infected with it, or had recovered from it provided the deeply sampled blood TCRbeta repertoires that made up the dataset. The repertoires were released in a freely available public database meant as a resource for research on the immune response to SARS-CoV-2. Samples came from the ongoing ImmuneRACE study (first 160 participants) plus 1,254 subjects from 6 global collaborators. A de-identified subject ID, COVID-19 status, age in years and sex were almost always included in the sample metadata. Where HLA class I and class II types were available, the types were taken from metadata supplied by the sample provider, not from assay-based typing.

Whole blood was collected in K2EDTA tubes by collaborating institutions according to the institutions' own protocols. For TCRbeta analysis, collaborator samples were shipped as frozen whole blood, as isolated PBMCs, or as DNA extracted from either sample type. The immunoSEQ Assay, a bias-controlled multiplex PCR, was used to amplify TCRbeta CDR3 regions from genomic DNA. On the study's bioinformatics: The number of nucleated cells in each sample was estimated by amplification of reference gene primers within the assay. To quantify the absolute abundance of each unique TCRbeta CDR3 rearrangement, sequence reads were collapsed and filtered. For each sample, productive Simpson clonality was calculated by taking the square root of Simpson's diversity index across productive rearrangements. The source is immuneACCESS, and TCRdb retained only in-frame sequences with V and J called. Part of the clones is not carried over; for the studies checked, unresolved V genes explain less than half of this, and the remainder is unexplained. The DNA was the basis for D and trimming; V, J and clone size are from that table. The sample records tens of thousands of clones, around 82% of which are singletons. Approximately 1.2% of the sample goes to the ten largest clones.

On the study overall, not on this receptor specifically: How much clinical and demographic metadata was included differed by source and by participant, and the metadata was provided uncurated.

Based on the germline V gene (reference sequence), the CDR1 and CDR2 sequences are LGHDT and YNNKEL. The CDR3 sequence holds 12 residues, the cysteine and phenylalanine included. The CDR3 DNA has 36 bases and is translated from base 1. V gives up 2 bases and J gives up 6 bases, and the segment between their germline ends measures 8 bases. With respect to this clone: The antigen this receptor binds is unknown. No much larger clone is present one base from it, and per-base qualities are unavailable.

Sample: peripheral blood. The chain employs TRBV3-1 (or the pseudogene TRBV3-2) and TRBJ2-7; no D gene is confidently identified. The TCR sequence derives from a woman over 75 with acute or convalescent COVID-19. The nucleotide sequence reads TGTGCCAGCAGCCAATATAGCTCCGAGCAGTACTTC. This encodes CASSQYSSEQYF.